These 9 T cell receptor beta chains came from one sample sequenced in a study of Graves' ophthalmopathy and Graves' hyperthyroidism. The authors amplified TCR beta CDR3 regions, and they did so from RNA transcripts for repertoire sequencing. RT-PCR in the first round used HTBI primers; a second-round multiplex PCR followed. TCRdb reanalysed the multiplex PCR reads using MiXCR and keeps one entry per CDR3 protein. This table has fewer than 650,000 distinct CDR3 sequences, around a fifth appearing once. Material for sequencing was peripheral blood. These TCRs come from a young woman with stable Graves' hyperthyroidism. Some clones in this sample may be carry-over from other donors' samples.

This clonotype was observed many times. The chain employs TRBV6-5 and TRBJ1-5; tentative D call: TRBD1 (6 bases). Germline assignment: CDR1 MNHEY and CDR2 SVGAGI. The CDR3 extends over 14 amino acids. V was pared by 7 bases and J by 4 bases, with 14 bases between. The DNA for the CDR3 is TGTGCCAGCACTTGGGGCAGGGGTAATCAGCCCCAGCATTTT. It specifies CASTWGRGNQPQHF.

This clonotype came up many times. This chain links TRBV6-1 with TRBJ1-1, with a tentative D call TRBD1 (5 bases). The CDR3 is made up of 13 amino acids. V was shortened by 3 bases and J by 5 bases, with 10 bases between the two germline ends. The germline V gene has CDR1 MNHNS and CDR2 SASEGT. The CDR3, as DNA: TGTGCCAGCAGTGATGTCCGGGGGACTGAAGCTTTCTTT. Amino acid sequence: CASSDVRGTEAFF.

This clonotype appeared a few times. The CDR3 region has the DNA TGTGCCAGCAGCCAAATATCCGGGACTGGCTCCTACGAGCAGTACTTC. Translated: CASSQISGTGSYEQYF. The rearrangement links TRBV3-1 to TRBJ2-7; D might be TRBD2 (6 bases). Trimming left V 2 bases short and J 0 bases short, with 14 bases between. CDR3 length equals 16 residues. Germline V gives CDR1 LGHDT, CDR2 YNNKEL (reference sequence).

CDR3 in amino acids: CASSKGGSENIQYF. CDR3 sequence (DNA): TGTGCCAGCAGCAAGGGCGGGAGCGAAAACATTCAGTACTTC. The gene calls are TRBV7-3 and TRBJ2-4; 7 bases are shared with TRBD2. J lost 5 bases, V lost 5 bases, and 6 bases had no gene match. The CDR3 extends over 14 amino acids. Germline values: CDR1 SGHTA, CDR2 FQGTGA.

There are many counts of this clonotype. This rearrangement joins TRBV6-1 to TRBJ1-2; TRBD1 matches at 11 bases. Germline V gene sequence: CDR1 MNHNS, CDR2 SASEGT. Losses at the gene ends were 7 bases for V and 8 bases for J; bases not matched to a gene: 9. CDR3 size: 14 residues. The CDR3 sequence is CASNQGQGAGGYTF. DNA for the CDR3: TGTGCCAGCAACCAAGGACAGGGGGCGGGGGGCTACACCTTC.

In its sample, this clonotype was seen many times. The J gene is TRBJ2-7, the V gene TRBV30; 12 bases align to TRBD1. The CDR3 length is 15 residues. V shed 6 bases and J 5 bases; nucleotides not matched to a gene: 11. The germline V gene has CDR1 GTSNPN and CDR2 SVGIG (reference sequence). CDR3 amino acids: CACPLRGQGAHEQYF. CDR3 coding DNA: TGTGCCTGCCCATTAAGGGGACAGGGGGCCCACGAGCAGTACTTC.

Ten or more counts support this clonotype. The gene calls are TRBV6-1 and TRBJ1-5, with a tentative D call TRBD1 (5 bases). In germline, CDR1 is MNHNS, CDR2 SASEGT. The CDR3 runs to 12 residues. Trimming removed 7 bases from V and 5 bases from J, with 9 bases in between. The CDR3 nucleotides read TGTGCCAGCACTGGCAGGGATCAGCCCCAGCATTTT. This gives the protein CASTGRDQPQHF.

This clonotype was detected many times. The chain recombines TRBV28 with TRBJ1-2, with D perhaps TRBD1 (6 bases). The CDR3 runs to 14 residues. The V gene's germline CDR1 is MDHEN and CDR2 SYDVKM. Trimming shortened V by 6 bases and J by 2 bases, and 13 bases separated the two germline ends. The CDR3 DNA follows: TGTGCCAGCAGACCCGGGGACACAAACTATGGCTACACCTTC. Protein product: CASRPGDTNYGYTF.

The chain employs TRBV5-1 and TRBJ1-1; 9 bases are shared with TRBD1. Germline CDR1 SGHRS, CDR2 YFSETQ. J lost 5 bases, V lost 0 bases, and 2 bases had no gene match. The CDR3 is 14 amino acids. This CDR3 is CASSLVGTGTEAFF. For the CDR3, the DNA is TGCGCCAGCAGCTTGGTAGGGACAGGGACTGAAGCTTTCTTT.